This TCR beta chain was captured by sequencing in a study of control samples from healthy donors and cancer patients. The CDR3 consists of 16 residues. V dropped 4 bases and J dropped 1; count of bases not matched to a gene: 7. CDR1 is SGHNT and CDR2 is YYREEE in the germline V gene (reference sequence). The table came from immunoSEQ multiplex PCR; TCRdb's copy has only in-frame clones and leaves some out. This table has about 96,000 clones, approximately 93% appearing once. This receptor was obtained from a man between 18 and 35 years old in good health. Sample: blood. This chain uses TRBV5-4 with TRBJ1-1, with 10 bases identical to TRBD1. This CDR3 is CASSAGTGVGNTEAFF. CDR3 DNA sequence: TGTGCCAGCAGCGCCGGGACAGGGGTGGGGAACACTGAAGCTTTCTTT.